The 32 T cell receptor beta chains below all came from one sample that was sequenced in a study of blood T cell repertoires in COVID-19. Clones were read by immunoSEQ multiplex PCR, and TCRdb kept only the in-frame ones, dropping some. The sample shows 30,000 to 35,000 clones, roughly 82% of them seen only once. Material for sequencing was peripheral blood. Receptor source: a man of 80 years or more with active or convalescent COVID-19.

The table lists this clone with a count of one. The V gene is TRBV19, the J gene TRBJ2-3; D remains ambiguous. Trimming cost V 6 bases and J 4 bases, with 8 bases left between them. The germline V gene encodes CDR1 LNHDA and CDR2 SQIVND (reference sequence). There are 12 residues in the CDR3. The CDR3 bases are TGTGCCAGTAGCCCCCTTGCAGATACGCAGTATTTT. It is translated as CASSPLADTQYF. Variable domain in full (rest from reference TRBV19 and TRBJ2-3): DGGITQSPKYLFRKEGQNVTLSCEQNLNHDAMYWYRQDPGQGLRLIYYSQIVNDFQKGDIAEGYSVSREKKESFPLTVTSAQKNPTAFYLCASSPLADTQYFGPGTRLTVL.

This clone was picked up one time. The chain employs TRBV28 and TRBJ2-7, with 8 bases that match TRBD1. V was pared by 6 bases and J by 4 bases, with 8 bases of the junction left unmatched. The germline CDR1 and CDR2 sequences are MDHEN and SYDVKM. The CDR3 extends over 14 amino acids. The CDR3 protein is CASRLRDRIYEQYF. The CDR3 DNA follows: TGTGCCAGCAGGCTCCGGGACAGGATATACGAGCAGTACTTC.

The CDR3 region has the DNA TGTGCCAGCAGCCCTACCTCTCTCCAGCAGTACTTC. This translates into CASSPTSLQQYF. The chain is built from TRBV7-9 and TRBJ2-7; D uncertain. V lost 5 bases, J lost 8 bases, and 13 bases lay in between. The CDR3 has 12 amino acids. CDR1 and CDR2 (germline): SEHNR, FQNEAQ (reference sequence).

V is TRBV5-1 and J is TRBJ2-3; no definite D call. This CDR3 comprises 15 residues. V was shortened by 0 bases and J by 0 bases, with 8 bases between the two germline ends. The germline V gene has CDR1 SGHRS and CDR2 YFSETQ. The chain's CDR3 is CASSLGTRSTDTQYF. CDR3 bases: TGCGCCAGCAGCTTGGGAACCAGGAGCACAGATACGCAGTATTTT.

DNA for the CDR3: TGTGCCAGCAGTCCAGCTAGCGGGAGACTCCATGAGCAGTTCTTC. This translates into CASSPASGRLHEQFF. This chain connects TRBV28 to TRBJ2-1, with 10 bases identical to TRBD2. This CDR3 has 15 residues. The germline gives CDR1 MDHEN, CDR2 SYDVKM. Trimming removed 5 bases from V and 8 bases from J; junction bases left unmatched: 9.

This clone has a handful of counts. The gene calls are TRBV7-3 and TRBJ2-1, with 8 bases aligning to TRBD2. The CDR3 totals 15 residues. The V and J ends lost 3 bases and 8 bases, in that order; junction bases with no gene match: 9. Germline-derived CDR1 and CDR2 are SGHTA and FQGTGA. The CDR3 spells CASSLAGGSIDEQFF. The DNA for the CDR3 is TGTGCCAGCAGCTTGGCGGGGGGTAGTATCGATGAGCAGTTCTTC.

CDR3 protein: CASSVQGATQYF. CDR3 DNA sequence: TGTGCCAGCAGTGTACAGGGAGCGACCCAGTACTTC. The chain carries TRBV2 and TRBJ2-5; weak D call: TRBD1 (6 bases). The CDR3 sequence is 12 residues long. Deletions cut 4 bases from V and 7 bases from J, with 10 bases between. Germline assignment: CDR1 SNHLY and CDR2 FYNNEI.

This sequence joins TRBV6-6 and TRBJ1-5; D remains ambiguous. Trimming left V 10 bases short and J 1 base short, with 14 bases between. The germline gives CDR1 MNHNY, CDR2 SVGAGI (reference sequence). There are 14 residues in the CDR3. This CDR3 is CATLRSGSNQPQHF. The CDR3 coding sequence is TGTGCCACCCTGAGGTCTGGGAGCAATCAGCCCCAGCATTTT.

Only a few counts were recorded for this clone. V gene TRBV18 combines with J gene TRBJ1-1, with 7 nucleotides matching TRBD1. The CDR3 consists of 15 residues. Germline-derived CDR1 and CDR2 are KGHSH and LQKENI. Losses at the gene ends were 6 bases for V and 8 bases for J; bases not matched to a gene: 15. CDR3 in amino acids: CASSPTGPNFEEAFF. CDR3 DNA sequence: TGTGCCAGCTCGCCGACAGGGCCTAATTTCGAAGAAGCTTTCTTT.

This chain uses TRBV12-3 or TRBV12-4 with TRBJ1-6, with D unresolved. The CDR3 runs 13 residues. V lost 1 base to trimming and J lost 9 bases, with 7 bases between them. The DNA for the CDR3 is TGTGCCAGCAGTTTAGACGGGAGTTCACCCCTCCACTTT. This encodes CASSLDGSSPLHF.

The sample holds one count of this clone. The V gene is TRBV24-1, the J gene TRBJ2-2, with unresolved D. The germline V gene has CDR1 KGHDR and CDR2 SFDVKD. V was cut by 2 bases and J by 3 bases, with 6 bases left in between. The CDR3 runs to 14 residues. CDR3 nucleotide sequence: TGTGCCACCAGTGATTCCCCGGACACCGGGGAGCTGTTTTTT. Its protein is CATSDSPDTGELFF.

This clone was counted a few times. The genes are TRBV15 and TRBJ1-1; tentatively, D is TRBD1 (6 bases). V was cut by 3 bases and J by 4 bases, with 18 bases left in between. The germline CDR1 and CDR2 sequences are LNHNV and YYDKDF (reference sequence). The CDR3 is 16 amino acids. The CDR3 region is CATSSPGAGFGTEAFF. The CDR3 DNA reads as TGTGCCACCAGCAGCCCAGGGGCAGGGTTCGGCACTGAAGCTTTCTTT. The whole variable domain, remainder taken from reference TRBV15 and TRBJ1-1, is DAMVIQNPRYQVTQFGKPVTLSCSQTLNHNVMYWYQQKSSQAPKLLFHYYDKDFNNEADTPDNFQSRRPNTSFCFLDIRSPGLGDTAMYLCATSSPGAGFGTEAFFGQGTRLTVV.

This rearrangement joins TRBV4-3 to TRBJ1-5; no clear D. This CDR3 comprises 15 residues. The V end was cut by 0 bases, the J end by 6 bases, with 12 bases between. CDR1 LGHNA and CDR2 YSLEER come from the germline V gene. As DNA, the CDR3 is TGCGCCAGCAGCCAAGACGGGGTCTCAGGTCAGCCCCAGCATTTT. This translates into CASSQDGVSGQPQHF.

The chain recombines TRBV6-6 with TRBJ2-1, with TRBD2 matching 9 bases. J was trimmed by 15 bases and V by 3 bases; bases with no gene match: 15. CDR1 and CDR2 from the germline V gene are MNHNY and SVGAGI (reference sequence). The CDR3 is 15 residues long. This CDR3 is CASSYPASGTFAPFF. CDR3 bases: TGTGCCAGCAGTTATCCTGCTAGCGGGACATTCGCCCCGTTCTTC.

The chain is built from TRBV5-4 and TRBJ1-1; 8 nucleotides align to TRBD1. V lost 3 bases, J lost 3 bases, and 4 bases stayed unmatched. Germline lookup yields CDR1 SGHNT and CDR2 YYREEE (reference sequence). The CDR3 is 14 residues long. In nucleotides, the CDR3 is TGTGCCAGCAGCTCCCAGGGGGCCGACACTGAAGCTTTCTTT. Protein product: CASSSQGADTEAFF.

This sequence joins TRBV2 and TRBJ2-1; TRBD2 matches 13 bases. With V trimmed by 6 bases and J by 9 bases, 8 bases remained unmatched. There are 15 residues in the CDR3. The germline V gene encodes CDR1 SNHLY and CDR2 FYNNEI. The CDR3 protein is CASSRTSGSGVEQFF. In DNA, the CDR3 is TGTGCCAGCAGCCGGACTAGCGGGAGCGGGGTTGAGCAGTTCTTC.

The chain is built from TRBV4-2 and TRBJ2-5; TRBD2 might be the D (6 bases). The CDR3 runs to 17 residues. Deletions cut 1 base from V and 6 bases from J, with 21 bases between. Germline V gives CDR1 LGHNA, CDR2 YNFKEQ. The CDR3 DNA follows: TGTGCCAGCAGCCAAGGAACCTCCGGGGGAGGCGAGCAGACCCAGTACTTC. Translating it yields CASSQGTSGGGEQTQYF.

This clone was detected only a few times. The chain links TRBV5-1 to TRBJ2-1, with D tentatively TRBD2 (6 bases). Between the trimmed V and J ends, which lost 0 bases and 0 bases, there was a span of 19 bases. CDR1 is SGHRS, CDR2 YFSETQ, per germline. The length of the CDR3 is 19 residues. CDR3 coding DNA: TGCGCCAGCAGCTTGGCCGGAGGGGACGCCTCTGGCTCCTACAATGAGCAGTTCTTC. Protein product: CASSLAGGDASGSYNEQFF.

This clone was counted a single time. This chain uses TRBV30 with TRBJ2-7; the D gene is possibly TRBD1 (6 bases). CDR1 and CDR2 from the germline V gene are GTSNPN and SVGIG (reference sequence). V was trimmed by 0 bases and J by 9 bases, leaving 15 bases between them. The CDR3 contains 13 residues. The CDR3 region is CAWSVTPGQMQYF. Written as DNA, the CDR3 is TGTGCCTGGAGTGTAACCCCCGGACAGATGCAGTACTTC.

This sequence joins TRBV2 and TRBJ2-6, with 8 bases that match TRBD1. The CDR3 is made up of 15 amino acids. The germline V gene has CDR1 SNHLY and CDR2 FYNNEI. V was pared by 4 bases and J by 2 bases, with 1 base of the junction left unmatched. The CDR3 DNA is TGTGCCAGCAGTGCACAGGGGGCTGGGGCCAACGTCCTGACTTTC. Translation gives CASSAQGAGANVLTF.

This clone has more than one count but fewer than ten. Here the CDR3 DNA reads TGTGCCAGCAGTGGGGACAGAAGAAACACTGAAGCTTTCTTT. Encoded protein: CASSGDRRNTEAFF. This sequence joins TRBV25-1 and TRBJ1-1; 7 positions match TRBD1. Per the germline V gene, CDR1 is MGHDK and CDR2 is SYGVNS. This CDR3 spans 14 amino acids. The V and J ends lost 4 bases and 2 bases, in that order; junction bases with no gene match: 4.

The rearrangement uses TRBV10-3 and TRBJ2-2; D not certain. Germline V gene data show CDR1 as ENHRY and CDR2 as SYGVKD. This CDR3 is built from 14 residues. The CDR3 spells CASSDSRPHGELFF. CDR3 DNA: TGTGCGTCGAGCGACTCCCGTCCCCACGGGGAGCTGTTTTTT.

This sequence joins TRBV28 and TRBJ2-7; D call uncertain. CDR1 is MDHEN, CDR2 SYDVKM, per germline. Trimming removed 6 bases at V and 2 bases at J, with 17 bases between. This CDR3 spans 15 amino acids. CDR3 in amino acids: CASSSTTFRPYEQYF. In nucleotides, the CDR3 is TGTGCCAGCAGCTCAACGACATTCCGTCCCTACGAGCAGTACTTC.

Only one count was recorded for this clone. The chain links TRBV2 to TRBJ2-2, with no clear D. Germline CDR1 is SNHLY and CDR2 is FYNNEI. This CDR3 is 12 amino acids long. V lost 4 bases, J lost 7 bases, and 7 bases lay in between. The CDR3 DNA sequence: TGTGCCAGCAGTGGCACCTACGGGGAGCTGTTTTTT. Translating it yields CASSGTYGELFF.

CDR3 in amino acids: CASSHLTGLAEYNEQFF. The DNA of the CDR3 is TGTGCCAGCAGCCACCTAACGGGACTAGCGGAATACAATGAGCAGTTCTTC. The chain uses TRBV11-2 and TRBJ2-1; 11 bases map to TRBD2. V lost 5 bases and J lost 4; bases outside the gene matches: 10. The CDR3 is made up of 17 amino acids. Germline-derived CDR1 and CDR2 are SGHAT and FQNNGV.

The rearrangement links TRBV18 to TRBJ2-2; maybe TRBD1 (6 bases). Germline V lookup: CDR1 KGHSH, CDR2 LQKENI. This CDR3 spans 15 amino acids. Trimming removed 6 bases from V and 0 bases from J, with 11 bases in between. The CDR3 bases are TGTGCCAGCTCTCAGGGGCTTACGAACACCGGGGAGCTGTTTTTT. Its translation: CASSQGLTNTGELFF.

This chain connects TRBV7-2 to TRBJ2-3; 11 nucleotides line up with TRBD2. The CDR3 is 16 residues long. Germline CDR1 reads SGHTA; CDR2 reads FQGNSA. V gave up 5 bases and J gave up 0 bases; unmatched junction bases: 4. CDR3 region: CASSPRLAGSTDTQYF. In DNA form, the CDR3 reads TGTGCCAGCAGCCCCCGACTAGCGGGAAGCACAGATACGCAGTATTTT.

This rearrangement joins TRBV6-5 to TRBJ2-1; 16 nucleotides agree with TRBD2. Trimming at V came to 5 bases and at J to 9 bases, leaving 4 bases not matched to a gene. The CDR3 is 15 residues long. The V gene's germline CDR1 is MNHEY and CDR2 SVGAGI. The CDR3 bases are TGTGCCAGCAGTACAGGGACTAGCGGGAGGGGTGAGCAGTTCTTC. It codes for CASSTGTSGRGEQFF.

The DNA of the CDR3 is TGTGCCAGCAGGACAGGGGGTTTTTATACTGAAGCTTTCTTT. Amino acid sequence: CASRTGGFYTEAFF. V gene TRBV7-9 combines with J gene TRBJ1-1; 9 bases line up with TRBD1. CDR3 length: 14 residues. In germline, CDR1 is SEHNR, CDR2 FQNEAQ (reference sequence). J was trimmed by 5 bases and V by 6 bases; bases with no gene match: 7. Looking up the rest from reference TRBV7-9 and TRBJ1-1 gives the full variable domain: DTGVSQNPRHKITKRGQNVTFRCDPISEHNRLYWYRQTLGQGPEFLTYFQNEAQLEKSRLLSDRFSAERPKGSFSTLEIQRTEQGDSAMYLCASRTGGFYTEAFFGQGTRLTVV.

This clone was counted between two and nine times. The chain combines TRBV7-2 with TRBJ1-2; D gene ambiguous. This CDR3 is 13 amino acids long. Trimming took 5 bases from V and 8 from J, leaving 15 bases between them. From germline, CDR1 is SGHTA and CDR2 FQGNSA. CDR3 in DNA: TGTGCCAGCAGCGTTATGGTGACCGGGGGCTACACCTTC. It is translated as CASSVMVTGGYTF.

Here the CDR3 reads CASSPGGGSNYGYTF. The CDR3 DNA sequence: TGTGCCAGCAGCCCTGGTGGGGGCAGTAACTATGGCTACACCTTC. This chain links TRBV28 with TRBJ1-2, with D tentatively TRBD1 (6 bases). The CDR3 spans 15 residues. CDR1 MDHEN and CDR2 SYDVKM come from the germline V gene. Trimming removed 6 bases at V and 1 base at J, with 15 bases between.

This clone was found a few times. This chain links TRBV28 with TRBJ2-7, with 7 nucleotides matching TRBD2. Losses at the gene ends were 7 bases for V and 4 bases for J; bases not matched to a gene: 10. The CDR3 runs to 14 residues. Germline V gives CDR1 MDHEN, CDR2 SYDVKM. The CDR3 spells CASTSGTKRYEQYF. The CDR3 DNA reads TGTGCCAGCACCTCCGGGACTAAGCGGTACGAGCAGTACTTC.